The clone carrying this T cell receptor (beta chain) was observed a handful of times. In the library, individual cDNA molecules carried attached unique molecular identifiers. TCRdb reprocessed the 5' RACE reads with MiXCR, giving one entry per CDR3 protein. The table has tens of thousands of distinct CDR3 sequences, 20% to 25% seen once; the top ten hold 15% to 20%. This sample is part of a study of early T cells in non-severe SARS-CoV-2 infection. In germline, CDR1 is DFQATT, CDR2 SNEGSKA (reference sequence). V lost 3 bases and J 4 bases, leaving 9 bases between the germline ends. The CDR3 has 13 residues.

The rearrangement links TRBV20-1 to TRBJ2-2; D is unclear. This material consisted of whole blood, taken at baseline. The receptor was derived from an adult who was a healthcare worker with PCR-confirmed SARS-CoV-2 infection or an uninfected control (not recorded which). The CDR3 loop is CSARSRVTGELFF. Written as DNA, the CDR3 is TGCAGTGCTAGGAGTCGCGTCACCGGGGAGCTGTTTTTT.